These 32 T cell receptor beta chains were sequenced from one sample in a study of beta chain features in type 1 diabetes. What was sequenced were expressed TCRB transcripts, since all of the isolated RNA had been reverse transcribed. Data came from immunoSEQ multiplex PCR; TCRdb stores just in-frame clones and leaves some out. Altogether just over 450,000 clones are present, roughly 31% being singletons, with the ten largest covering roughly 0.066%. Specimen: naive CD4+ T cells from blood. Source of these receptors: a man between 18 and 29 years old in good health.

The chain employs TRBV5-1 and TRBJ2-7; D is possibly TRBD1 or TRBD2 (6 bases each). The CDR3 covers 14 residues. The germline CDR1 and CDR2 sequences are SGHRS and YFSETQ. Trimming shortened V by 4 bases and J by 4 bases, and 15 bases separated the two germline ends. As DNA, the CDR3 is TGCGCCAGCAGCCCCGGGGGCTGGGAGTACGAGCAGTACTTC. It codes for CASSPGGWEYEQYF.

This chain joins TRBV29-1 and TRBJ2-7; tentative D call: TRBD1 (6 bases). The CDR3 loop spans 12 amino acids. Deletions cut 3 bases from V and 2 bases from J, with 8 bases between. CDR1 is SQVTM and CDR2 is ANQGSEA in the germline V gene. This CDR3 is CSVDRDTYEQYF. In DNA, the CDR3 is TGCAGCGTTGACCGGGACACCTACGAGCAGTACTTC.

This clone was seen only a few times. J is TRBJ2-3 and V is TRBV9; D unresolved. V lost 0 bases to trimming and J lost 9 bases, with 8 bases between them. The CDR3 covers 12 residues. CDR1 is SGDLS and CDR2 is YYNGEE in the germline V gene. CDR3 residues: CASSVEVNTQYF. For the CDR3, the DNA is TGTGCCAGCAGCGTAGAAGTGAACACGCAGTATTTT. Drawing the rest from reference TRBV9 and TRBJ2-3, the complete variable domain is DSGVTQTPKHLITATGQRVTLRCSPRSGDLSVYWYQQSLDQGLQFLIQYYNGEERAKGNILERFSAQQFPDLHSELNLSSLELGDSALYFCASSVEVNTQYFGPGTRLTVL.

This clone was counted between two and nine times. The chain carries TRBV7-2 and TRBJ2-3; possible D gene TRBD2, 6 bases. Germline CDR1 and CDR2: SGHTA and FQGNSA. This CDR3 is built from 12 residues. V gave up 5 bases and J gave up 9 bases, with 12 bases separating them. In DNA, the CDR3 is TGTGCCAGCAGCACTATAGCGGAGACGCAGTATTTT. Translation gives CASSTIAETQYF.

This clone was counted between two and nine times. The chain employs TRBV15 and TRBJ2-1, with 8 bases identical to TRBD2. Trimming took 1 base from V and 3 from J; bases not matched to a gene: 8. The length of the CDR3 is 17 residues. CDR1 LNHNV and CDR2 YYDKDF come from the germline V gene (reference sequence). CDR3 sequence (DNA): TGTGCCACCAGCAGAGTTCCCTTAGCGGGAATCTACAATGAGCAGTTCTTC. This gives the protein CATSRVPLAGIYNEQFF.

This clone was seen a handful of times. The V gene is TRBV28, the J gene TRBJ2-7, with 7 bases lining up with TRBD1. The germline CDR1 and CDR2 sequences are MDHEN and SYDVKM. CDR3 length: 14 residues. With 6 bases clipped from V and 0 bases from J, the junction kept 5 bases outside the gene matches. Here the CDR3 DNA reads TGTGCCAGCAGGTACAGGGGAAGCTCCTACGAGCAGTACTTC. This encodes CASRYRGSSYEQYF.

The chain carries TRBV7-8 and TRBJ2-1; possible D gene TRBD1, 6 bases. The V gene's germline CDR1 is SGHVS and CDR2 FQNEAQ. The CDR3 consists of 13 residues. V was shortened by 6 bases and J by 5 bases, with 11 bases between the two germline ends. The CDR3, as DNA: TGTGCCAGCAGTAAGGACAGACACAATGAGCAGTTCTTC. It is translated as CASSKDRHNEQFF.

This clone was found a few times. The chain recombines TRBV4-3 with TRBJ2-7; no clear D. The CDR3 runs 13 residues. Between the trimmed V and J ends, which lost 2 bases and 1 base, there was a span of 6 bases. Germline-derived CDR1 and CDR2 are LGHNA and YSLEER. The CDR3 nucleotides are TGCGCCAGCAGCCAACTCCCGTCCTACGAGCAGTACTTC. This codes for CASSQLPSYEQYF.

This clone turned up a few times. The gene calls are TRBV7-9 and TRBJ1-1; D possibly corresponds to TRBD1 (5 bases). CDR3 length equals 15 residues. Trimming took off 5 bases at V and 1 base at J, with 14 bases between the two ends. Per the germline V gene, CDR1 is SEHNR and CDR2 is FQNEAQ (reference sequence). CDR3 residues: CASSPNRLPNTEAFF. The CDR3 bases are TGTGCCAGCAGCCCTAACAGGCTCCCGAACACTGAAGCTTTCTTT.

This clone has more than one count but fewer than ten. V usage is TRBV15 and J usage is TRBJ2-3; 7 bases match TRBD2. In germline, CDR1 is LNHNV, CDR2 YYDKDF (reference sequence). V was clipped by 0 bases and J by 5 bases; unmatched bases: 5. The CDR3 has 15 residues. The CDR3 region has the DNA TGTGCCACCAGCAGAGATGGCGGGAGAGAAGATACGCAGTATTTT. Protein product: CATSRDGGREDTQYF.

On this clone: Other DNA sequences within the sample encode an identical CDR3. This chain uses TRBV30 with TRBJ1-2; D gene ambiguous. The CDR3 runs 11 residues. Germline loops: CDR1 GTSNPN, CDR2 SVGIG (reference sequence). Deletions cut 0 bases from V and 8 bases from J, with 7 bases between. This CDR3 reads CAWSVGRGYTF. The CDR3 DNA follows: TGTGCCTGGAGTGTCGGGAGGGGCTACACCTTC. The entire variable domain, with the rest obtained from reference TRBV30 and TRBJ1-2, is as follows: SQTIHQWPATLVQPVGSPLSLECTVEGTSNPNLYWYRQAAGRGLQLLFYSVGIGQISSEVPQNLSASRPQDRQFILSSKKLLLSDSGFYLCAWSVGRGYTFGSGTRLTVV.

CDR3 residues: CAISESHGGANPRTQYF. As DNA, the CDR3 is TGTGCCATCAGTGAGTCCCACGGCGGAGCTAATCCGCGGACCCAGTACTTC. The rearrangement uses TRBV10-3 and TRBJ2-5; D is undetermined. CDR1 is ENHRY and CDR2 is SYGVKD in the germline V gene. V was clipped by 0 bases and J by 7 bases, with 21 bases between them. This CDR3 has 17 residues.

This clone has only a few counts. The V call is TRBV29-1, the J call TRBJ2-1; tentative D call: TRBD2 (6 bases). The CDR3 sequence is 15 residues long. Trimming stripped 1 base from V and 0 bases from J, with 10 bases between. Germline CDR1 SQVTM, CDR2 ANQGSEA. The CDR3 DNA follows: TGCAGCGTTGAAGGCGGGGTTAGCTCCTACAATGAGCAGTTCTTC. It codes for CSVEGGVSSYNEQFF.

This clone was found a few times. This rearrangement joins TRBV28 to TRBJ2-2; D gene unclear. Per the germline V gene, CDR1 is MDHEN and CDR2 is SYDVKM. The CDR3 is 14 amino acids. Between the trimmed V and J ends, which lost 1 base and 3 bases, there was a span of 6 bases. CDR3 bases: TGTGCCAGCAGTTTATCCCGGGACACCGGGGAGCTGTTTTTT. As protein: CASSLSRDTGELFF.

This chain joins TRBV5-1 and TRBJ2-7; 9 bases align to TRBD1. The CDR3 runs to 14 residues. V lost 4 bases, J lost 2 bases, and 4 bases stayed unmatched. Germline V gene sequence: CDR1 SGHRS, CDR2 YFSETQ. The CDR3 loop is CASSIRQGAYEQYF. The CDR3 coding sequence is TGCGCCAGCAGCATAAGACAGGGGGCCTACGAGCAGTACTTC.

The V gene is TRBV30, the J gene TRBJ2-3; 15 bases line up with TRBD2. Looked up from germline, CDR1 is GTSNPN and CDR2 is SVGIG (reference sequence). The CDR3 runs 15 residues. The J segment lost 6 bases and the V segment lost 2 bases, leaving 3 bases of the junction unmatched. CDR3 protein: CAWSRTSGRADTQYF. CDR3 coding DNA: TGTGCCTGGAGTCGGACTAGCGGGAGGGCCGATACGCAGTATTTT. The whole variable domain, remainder taken from reference TRBV30 and TRBJ2-3, is SQTIHQWPATLVQPVGSPLSLECTVEGTSNPNLYWYRQAAGRGLQLLFYSVGIGQISSEVPQNLSASRPQDRQFILSSKKLLLSDSGFYLCAWSRTSGRADTQYFGPGTRLTVL.

The chain carries TRBV30 and TRBJ1-2; TRBD1 is a possible D gene (5 bases). The CDR3 loop spans 13 amino acids. Germline CDR1 GTSNPN, CDR2 SVGIG (reference sequence). Trimming shortened V by 3 bases and J by 2 bases, and 10 bases separated the two germline ends. The CDR3 loop is CAWREGRNYGYTF. The CDR3 DNA is TGTGCCTGGAGGGAGGGACGGAACTATGGCTACACCTTC.

V is TRBV29-1 and J is TRBJ2-3; D uncertain. This CDR3 is 13 amino acids long. CDR1 and CDR2 (germline): SQVTM, ANQGSEA. Trimming left V 6 bases short and J 6 bases short, with 16 bases between. The CDR3, as DNA: TGCAGCGTCTTCCGGGCCTTTGGGGATACGCAGTATTTT. It codes for CSVFRAFGDTQYF.

The V gene is TRBV10-3, the J gene TRBJ2-2; 7 positions agree with TRBD1. Unmatched junction bases numbered 1, after V lost 6 bases and J lost 0 bases. The CDR3 length is 14 residues. Per the germline V gene, CDR1 is ENHRY and CDR2 is SYGVKD. The CDR3 nucleotides are TGTGCCATCAGGGGACAGACGAACACCGGGGAGCTGTTTTTT. It yields the protein CAIRGQTNTGELFF.

Details on this clone: The germline gene is not matched at one end of the junction; a read error may be the cause. V gene TRBV7-2 combines with J gene TRBJ1-1; no reliable D call. This CDR3 has 12 amino acids. Germline V gives CDR1 SGHTA, CDR2 FQGNSA. Here the CDR3 reads CASTLVRPEAFF. The CDR3 DNA follows: TGTGCCAGCACCTTAGTGAGGCCTGAAGCTTTCTTT.

This clone was recorded a few times. Other DNA sequences within the sample encode an identical CDR3. This chain links TRBV20-1 with TRBJ2-7; TRBD1 might be the D (6 bases). The CDR3 length is 11 residues. Germline CDR1 DFQATT, CDR2 SNEGSKA (reference sequence). V lost 5 bases, J lost 7 bases, and 12 bases lay in between. The CDR3 spells CSALQGYEQYF. DNA for the CDR3: TGCAGTGCTCTACAGGGTTATGAGCAGTACTTC.

This clone has a handful of counts. The chain has TRBV28 and TRBJ2-7; 7 nucleotides match TRBD2. The CDR3 covers 16 residues. Germline values: CDR1 MDHEN, CDR2 SYDVKM. V was clipped by 2 bases and J by 2 bases; unmatched bases: 9. The CDR3 is CASSLGPGGSAYEQYF. The CDR3 DNA reads as TGTGCCAGCAGTTTAGGCCCCGGGGGGTCCGCCTACGAGCAGTACTTC.

This clone was picked up a small number of times. The chain is built from TRBV30 and TRBJ2-3; 8 bases agree with TRBD2. Trimming cost V 3 bases and J 6 bases; bases outside gene matches: 11. Germline V gives CDR1 GTSNPN, CDR2 SVGIG (reference sequence). The CDR3 is 15 amino acids. The CDR3 loop reads CAWSARGRGRDTQYF. For the CDR3, the DNA is TGTGCCTGGAGCGCCCGGGGGCGCGGGAGGGATACGCAGTATTTT. Looking up the rest from reference TRBV30 and TRBJ2-3 gives the full variable domain: SQTIHQWPATLVQPVGSPLSLECTVEGTSNPNLYWYRQAAGRGLQLLFYSVGIGQISSEVPQNLSASRPQDRQFILSSKKLLLSDSGFYLCAWSARGRGRDTQYFGPGTRLTVL.

This clone was seen more than once but under ten times. The rearrangement links TRBV9 to TRBJ2-7; D is unresolved. CDR1 is SGDLS, CDR2 YYNGEE, per germline. V was shortened by 0 bases and J by 5 bases, with 9 bases between the two germline ends. The CDR3 has 13 residues. The CDR3 is CASSVAGVNEQYF. For the CDR3, the DNA is TGTGCCAGCAGCGTAGCAGGAGTCAACGAGCAGTACTTC.

This clone was observed a handful of times. The gene calls are TRBV2 and TRBJ2-1; 12 bases are shared with TRBD2. This CDR3 region has 15 residues. V trimming: 6 bases; J trimming: 5 bases; junction bases outside the gene matches: 5. From germline, CDR1 is SNHLY and CDR2 FYNNEI. The chain's CDR3 is CASSDRTSGDNEQFF. CDR3 sequence (DNA): TGTGCCAGCAGCGATCGGACTAGCGGGGACAATGAGCAGTTCTTC.

This clone appeared a few times. In nucleotides, the CDR3 is TGCGCCAGCAAGATAATGGGGACAGTAAACAATGAGCAGTTCTTC. It encodes CASKIMGTVNNEQFF. The V call is TRBV5-1, the J call TRBJ2-1, with 7 positions matching TRBD1. The V segment lost 6 bases and the J segment 5 bases; nucleotides outside the gene matches: 11. CDR1 is SGHRS and CDR2 is YFSETQ in the germline V gene. CDR3 length: 15 residues.

In this sample, this clone turned up a few times. The chain recombines TRBV9 with TRBJ2-1; D is possibly TRBD1 (5 bases). Germline V gene sequence: CDR1 SGDLS, CDR2 YYNGEE. The CDR3 runs 15 residues. Trimming pared 1 base from V and 2 bases from J, leaving 10 bases between. The CDR3 DNA reads as TGTGCCAGCAGCGTACAAGGGGATACCTACAATGAGCAGTTCTTC. This codes for CASSVQGDTYNEQFF.

The chain carries TRBV19 and TRBJ2-7; 7 nucleotides line up with TRBD1. The CDR3 totals 13 residues. V gave up 6 bases and J gave up 0 bases; unmatched junction bases: 2. Germline values: CDR1 LNHDA, CDR2 SQIVND (reference sequence). The CDR3 DNA reads as TGTGCCAGTAGACACAGGGGCTCCTACGAGCAGTACTTC. It yields the protein CASRHRGSYEQYF.

The genes are TRBV6-6 and TRBJ2-1, with a weak D call TRBD1 (6 bases). Per germline, CDR1 MNHNY and CDR2 SVGAGI (reference sequence). The CDR3 is 14 amino acids. V lost 5 bases, J lost 2 bases, and 10 bases lay in between. The CDR3 sequence: CASSPGQTYNEQFF. The CDR3 DNA reads TGTGCCAGCAGTCCAGGACAGACCTACAATGAGCAGTTCTTC.

This clone turned up a few times. The chain combines TRBV9 with TRBJ2-3; D is unresolved. The germline V gene has CDR1 SGDLS and CDR2 YYNGEE. CDR3 length: 15 residues. V lost 2 bases and J 4 bases, leaving 14 bases between the germline ends. This CDR3 is CASSVVGYFADTQYF. The CDR3 DNA reads as TGTGCCAGCAGCGTCGTGGGGTATTTCGCAGATACGCAGTATTTT.

This clone was counted between two and nine times. The V and J genes are TRBV10-3 and TRBJ1-2; tentative D call: TRBD1 (6 bases). Germline V gene lookup returns CDR1 ENHRY and CDR2 SYGVKD. Trimming stripped 7 bases from V and 2 bases from J, with 11 bases between. The CDR3 is 13 residues long. CDR3 residues: CAINVDRNYGYTF. Here the CDR3 DNA reads TGTGCCATCAACGTAGACAGGAACTATGGCTACACCTTC.

V is TRBV29-1 and J is TRBJ2-1; D is uncertain. The CDR3 extends over 12 amino acids. The V and J ends lost 4 bases and 4 bases respectively, with 8 bases between them. Germline CDR1 and CDR2: SQVTM and ANQGSEA. CDR3 DNA sequence: TGCAGCGTTGGTGTCGGTTACAATGAGCAGTTCTTC. This sequence encodes CSVGVGYNEQFF.